Shown below are 8 T cell receptor beta chains from a single sample sequenced in a study of blood T cell repertoires in COVID-19. Measured with immunoSEQ multiplex PCR; TCRdb has only the in-frame clones, and not every one. Of approximately 110,000 clones listed, roughly 85% are singletons. The sample consisted of peripheral blood. These receptors all stem from a human donor in a cohort sampled during active COVID-19.

The chain carries TRBV5-4 and TRBJ2-5; 9 bases align to TRBD2. The germline CDR1 and CDR2 sequences are SGHNT and YYREEE (reference sequence). The CDR3 loop spans 18 amino acids. Trimming cost V 3 bases and J 7 bases; bases outside gene matches: 19. The CDR3 DNA reads TGTGCCAGCAGCTCCAAGGCCGGGGGACTAGCTTCCCCGGGGACCCAGTACTTC. Protein sequence: CASSSKAGGLASPGTQYF.

The genes are TRBV29-1 and TRBJ2-3; the D gene is possibly TRBD2 (6 bases). Germline lookup yields CDR1 SQVTM and CDR2 ANQGSEA. The CDR3 is made up of 14 amino acids. Trimming took 3 bases from V and 5 from J, leaving 15 bases between them. Written as DNA, the CDR3 is TGCAGCGTTGATGGACTAACAAATATAGATACGCAGTATTTT. Translated, it gives CSVDGLTNIDTQYF.

This clone was observed a single time. The chain joins TRBV11-2 to TRBJ1-1; 12 nucleotides match TRBD1. Trimming removed 2 bases from V and 12 bases from J; junction bases left unmatched: 13. The germline CDR1 and CDR2 sequences are SGHAT and FQNNGV. The CDR3 is made up of 16 amino acids. CDR3 nucleotide sequence: TGTGCCAGCAGCTTAAACTTGGGACAGGGGGCGATCAGGTCTTTCTTT. This translates into CASSLNLGQGAIRSFF.

The sample holds one count of this clone. The CDR3 sequence: CASSPTGESYNEQFF. The CDR3 DNA follows: TGTGCCAGCAGCCCGACGGGGGAGAGCTACAATGAGCAGTTCTTC. The V gene is TRBV3-1 (or the pseudogene TRBV3-2), the J gene TRBJ2-1, with D possibly TRBD2 on 6 matching bases. There are 15 residues in the CDR3. Trimming removed 4 bases at V and 3 bases at J, with 13 bases between. Germline CDR1 reads LGHDT; CDR2 reads YNNKEL (reference sequence).

This sequence joins TRBV7-6 and TRBJ1-6, with 8 bases that match TRBD1. V lost 7 bases to trimming and J lost 8 bases; unmatched junction nucleotides: 7. The CDR3 consists of 14 residues. Germline CDR1 is SGHVS and CDR2 is FNYEAQ. Written as DNA, the CDR3 is TGTGCCAGCAACCGATCGGGACAGGATTCACCCCTCCACTTT. It codes for CASNRSGQDSPLHF. Combining the CDR3 with reference TRBV7-6 and TRBJ1-6 gives the whole variable domain GAGVSQSPRYKVTKRGQDVALRCDPISGHVSLYWYRQALGQGPEFLTYFNYEAQQDKSGLPNDRFSAERPEGSISTLTIQRTEQRDSAMYRCASNRSGQDSPLHFGNGTRLTVT.

The gene calls are TRBV14 and TRBJ2-1; D is undetermined. Trimming took off 0 bases at V and 7 bases at J, with 16 bases between the two ends. The V gene's germline CDR1 is SGHDN and CDR2 FVKESK. The CDR3 is made up of 16 amino acids. The CDR3 sequence is CASSQDLLLPRNEQFF. The CDR3 nucleotides are TGTGCCAGCAGCCAAGATCTGCTCCTCCCTCGGAATGAGCAGTTCTTC. Looking up the rest from reference TRBV14 and TRBJ2-1 gives the full variable domain: EAGVTQFPSHSVIEKGQTVTLRCDPISGHDNLYWYRRVMGKEIKFLLHFVKESKQDESGMPNNRFLAERTGGTYSTLKVQPAELEDSGVYFCASSQDLLLPRNEQFFGPGTRLTVL.

V usage is TRBV10-3 and J usage is TRBJ1-1; TRBD1 matches at 7 bases. Unmatched junction bases numbered 6, after V lost 2 bases and J lost 3 bases. The CDR3 consists of 15 residues. Germline V gene lookup returns CDR1 ENHRY and CDR2 SYGVKD. For the CDR3, the DNA is TGTGCCATCAGTGAGACGCGGGACAGCGACACTGAAGCTTTCTTT. Its translation is CAISETRDSDTEAFF.

The table lists this clone with a few counts. This rearrangement joins TRBV7-2 to TRBJ2-1; TRBD2 agrees at 9 bases. The J segment lost 2 bases and the V segment lost 6 bases, leaving 5 bases of the junction unmatched. This CDR3 region has 15 residues. Germline CDR1 is SGHTA and CDR2 is FQGNSA. Here the CDR3 DNA reads TGTGCCAGCAGGACGTCTAGCGGGGCCTACAATGAGCAGTTCTTC. As protein: CASRTSSGAYNEQFF.